This is a list of T cell receptor beta chains from one sample in a study of shared T cell receptors in the human thymus. The data were produced by immunoSEQ multiplex PCR, yet TCRdb's version contains in-frame clones alone and is incomplete. The sample comprises fewer than 700,000 clones, around 89% of which are singletons, and about 0.01% rests with the top ten. Separately, the same data were catalogued under a study of human thymus T cells.

Sequenced: thymocytes. The receptors come from a boy in the first two years of life with a congenital heart defect. CDR3s include the opening cysteine and the closing phenylalanine or tryptophan. Each record gives: CDR3 length, clone size, V gene, D gene, J gene, CDR3 DNA, CDR3 protein. The D gene is left open where the match is weak. Clone size is stated in some rows and not others, as once, few, many or a class when expanded.

>16|-|TRBV4-2|TRBD2|TRBJ2-2
TGTGCCAGCAGCCAAGCTAGCGGGATTTACACCGGGGAGCTGTTTTTT
CASSQASGIYTGELFF
>20|once|TRBV28|TRBD2|TRBJ2-3
TGTGCCAGCGGATCCCGGGGGGGGACAAACTCGCGGGCGGGCACAGATACGCAGTATTTT
CASGSRGGTNSRAGTDTQYF
>14|-|TRBV28|-|TRBJ1-5
TGTGCCAGCAGTTTGTTGGCCAAGCGGGAGCCCCAGCATTTT
CASSLLAKREPQHF
>13|-|TRBV2|TRBD1|TRBJ1-1
TGTGCCAGCACCCCGGACAGGGCCACTGAAGCTTTCTTT
CASTPDRATEAFF
>17|-|TRBV7-9|-|TRBJ2-5
TGTGCCAGCAGCGTTACAGACGCAGGGATAGGGCAAGAGACCCAGTACTTC
CASSVTDAGIGQETQYF
>18|-|TRBV28|TRBD2|TRBJ2-7
TGTGCCAGCAGTTTATCGGGGACTAGCGAAGCGTGGAGGAACGAGCAGTACTTC
CASSLSGTSEAWRNEQYF
>13|-|TRBV6-6|-|TRBJ2-1
TGTGCCAGCAGTTACCGAGGGAACAATGAGCAGTTCTTC
CASSYRGNNEQFF
>16|-|TRBV7-2|-|TRBJ2-7
TGTGCCAGCAGCTTAAGTCGGCGGGCCGGGTCCTACGAGCAGTACTTC
CASSLSRRAGSYEQYF
>14|few|TRBV19|TRBD1|TRBJ1-4
TGTGCCAGTACAAGGACAGGGTATAATGAAAAACTGTTTTTT
CASTRTGYNEKLFF
>13|-|TRBV30|-|TRBJ2-7
TGTGCCTGGAGTTCCAGGGGTCCTTACGAGCAGTACTTC
CAWSSRGPYEQYF
>15|-|TRBV2|-|TRBJ2-2
TGTGCCACCACCCCCGGGGGTGGAGGGACCGGGGAGCTGTTTTTT
CATTPGGGGTGELFF
>16|-|TRBV6-4|TRBD2|TRBJ2-3
TGTGCCAGCAGTTCCGGGACTAGCGGGAGGGGAGATACGCAGTATTTT
CASSSGTSGRGDTQYF
>15|-|TRBV2|TRBD1|TRBJ2-7
TGTGCCAGCAGCTACCGGGGACAGGGGAAATACGAGCAGTACTTC
CASSYRGQGKYEQYF
>13|-|TRBV29-1|TRBD1|TRBJ2-4
TGCAGCGTTGAATCAGGACAGGGGTACATTCAGTACTTC
CSVESGQGYIQYF
>15|-|TRBV6-1|-|TRBJ1-2
TGTGCCAGCAGTGAGAGCGACCAGGGGCACTATGGCTACACCTTC
CASSESDQGHYGYTF
>14|-|TRBV5-8|TRBD1|TRBJ1-1
TGTGCCAGCAGCGATACAGGGGCTGGGACTGAAGCTTTCTTT
CASSDTGAGTEAFF
>17|-|TRBV7-9|-|TRBJ2-2
TGTGCCAGCAGATTAGGGCTAGCAACCGCGAACACCGGGGAGCTGTTTTTT
CASRLGLATANTGELFF
>17|-|TRBV7-2|TRBD2|TRBJ2-7
TGTGCCAGCAGCCGAAGCCTAGCGGGAGTAGAAGACTACGAGCAGTACTTC
CASSRSLAGVEDYEQYF
>19|-|TRBV7-8|-|TRBJ2-3
TGTGCCAGCAGCTTAGATTGGGGGTGGGGAGGAAGAAGCACAGATACGCAGTATTTT
CASSLDWGWGGRSTDTQYF
>12|-|TRBV29-1|TRBD1|TRBJ1-1
TGCAGCGTAATAGACAGGGGTACTGAAGCTTTCTTT
CSVIDRGTEAFF